A selection of T cell receptor beta chains follows, all from one sample in a study of blood T cell repertoires in COVID-19. Profiling relied on immunoSEQ multiplex PCR, and the TCRdb table lists in-frame clones only, not all of them. Of 150,000 to 200,000 clones detected, approximately 86% appear once; the ten largest clones hold around 2.4%. The material sequenced was PBMCs or T cells enriched from blood (not recorded which). The receptors derive from a woman younger than 45 who had recovered from COVID-19. Each CDR3 is given with its conserved first and last residue. A row's size may be missing; if present it is once, few, many or a size class.

clone size	V gene	J gene	CDR3 protein
-	TRBV10-3	TRBJ1-1	CAISEPGTLRAEAFF
-	TRBV18	TRBJ1-4	CASSRDNANEKLFF
-	TRBV3-1/TRBV3-2	TRBJ1-2	CASSLRTSLRRAGGGYTF
-	TRBV6-2/TRBV6-3	TRBJ2-7	CASSYSPSGSYEQYF
-	TRBV3-1/TRBV3-2	TRBJ2-1	CASSQGLVEQFF
-	TRBV19	TRBJ2-5	CASRRSGQETQYF
once	TRBV19	TRBJ1-2	CASSATDTGHYGYTF
-	TRBV6-5	TRBJ1-5	CASSRTGESNQPQHF
few	TRBV4-2	TRBJ1-2	CASSLSGQGAFGYTF
-	TRBV19	TRBJ2-7	CASSSLGQGRNEQYF
once	TRBV5-1	TRBJ2-5	CASSHGQANKETQYF
-	TRBV5-1	TRBJ2-7	CASSVDFTYEQYF
-	TRBV7-7	TRBJ2-5	CASSFSAGEETQYF
-	TRBV19	TRBJ1-1	CASSRTENTEAFF
-	TRBV27	TRBJ1-4	CASSRPGQEKLFF
-	TRBV7-2	TRBJ2-3	CASSQNGLVTDTQYF
-	TRBV7-2	TRBJ1-6	CASSSQGVSSPLHF
-	TRBV5-8	TRBJ1-5	CASSPGQSQPQHF
-	TRBV5-8	TRBJ2-3	CASSLSLTDTQYF
-	TRBV4-2	TRBJ2-1	CASSQDTGGSSYNEQFF
-	TRBV19	TRBJ1-6	CASSLASTGSLHF
-	TRBV18	TRBJ2-3	CASSRGQTDTQYF
-	TRBV4-3	TRBJ2-7	CASSLSAGGEQYF
-	TRBV7-2	TRBJ2-1	CASLTELTGYNEQFF
-	TRBV14	TRBJ2-1	CASTTGLAGTNEQFF
-	TRBV20-1	TRBJ1-4	CSALSGEKLFF
-	TRBV10-3	TRBJ2-3	CAISDLAGVNTDTQYF
-	TRBV9	TRBJ2-7	CASSAQGRSYEQYF